Presented here are 19 T cell receptor beta chains from one specimen sequenced in a study of blood T cell repertoires in COVID-19. Profiled with immunoSEQ multiplex PCR; TCRdb holds only in-frame clones, not every one. The sample holds over 400,000 clones, just over 85% seen once. Sequencing was done on a sample of peripheral blood. The receptors originated from a woman aged 25-40 years with active or convalescent COVID-19.

V usage is TRBV11-2 and J usage is TRBJ2-3, with D possibly being TRBD2 (5 bases). The V gene lost 5 bases and the J gene lost 1 base, with 22 bases spanning the gap. The CDR3 is 18 residues long. CDR1 is SGHAT and CDR2 is FQNNGV in the germline V gene. The CDR3 loop reads CASSPTSTRLRRTDTQYF. The DNA of the CDR3 is TGTGCCAGCAGCCCGACCTCCACTAGGTTAAGACGCACAGATACGCAGTATTTT.

The V call is TRBV6-5, the J call TRBJ2-3; TRBD2 matches 8 bases. J was trimmed by 2 bases and V by 8 bases; bases with no gene match: 9. Germline CDR1 is MNHEY and CDR2 is SVGAGI. This CDR3 has 15 amino acids. The CDR3, as DNA: TGTGCCAGCGGAGTGGGACTAGGGGACACAGATACGCAGTATTTT. It is translated as CASGVGLGDTDTQYF.

The chain couples TRBV2 to TRBJ2-1; 7 positions agree with TRBD2. With V trimmed by 3 bases and J by 6 bases, 2 bases remained unmatched. Germline V lookup: CDR1 SNHLY, CDR2 FYNNEI. The CDR3 is made up of 13 amino acids. CDR3 nucleotides: TGTGCCAGCAGTGACGGGGAGGGCAATGAGCAGTTCTTC. Residues: CASSDGEGNEQFF.

This chain connects TRBV27 to TRBJ1-1; 8 nucleotides align to TRBD1. This CDR3 has 13 residues. The germline V gene has CDR1 MNHEY and CDR2 SMNVEV (reference sequence). V shed 8 bases and J 12 bases; nucleotides not matched to a gene: 14. The CDR3 bases are TGTGCCAGCGGAGTTAGGACAGGGTTGGAAACTTTCTTT. It is translated as CASGVRTGLETFF.

The rearrangement joins TRBV12-5 to TRBJ2-7, with TRBD1 matching 9 bases. The CDR3 is made up of 17 amino acids. Germline values: CDR1 LGHNT, CDR2 FRNRAP. V was pared by 3 bases and J by 1 base, with 10 bases of the junction left unmatched. The chain's CDR3 is CASGLNPGTGFSYEQYF. Written as DNA, the CDR3 is TGTGCTAGTGGTTTAAATCCCGGGACAGGGTTTTCCTACGAGCAGTACTTC.

The chain combines TRBV3-1 (or the pseudogene TRBV3-2) with TRBJ1-2; TRBD1 matches 7 bases. Unmatched junction bases numbered 6, after V lost 8 bases and J lost 3 bases. This CDR3 is built from 13 residues. CDR1 LGHDT and CDR2 YNNKEL come from the germline V gene (reference sequence). The CDR3: CASRDSSYYGYTF. The CDR3 DNA reads TGTGCCAGCCGGGACAGTTCTTACTATGGCTACACCTTC.

The V gene is TRBV11-2, the J gene TRBJ2-3; tentative D call: TRBD2 (5 bases). Germline loops: CDR1 SGHAT, CDR2 FQNNGV. CDR3 length equals 17 residues. Trimming removed 5 bases from V and 0 bases from J, with 18 bases in between. CDR3 coding DNA: TGTGCCAGCAGCCAATCGCGCGAACCGGGGAGCACAGATACGCAGTATTTT. This encodes CASSQSREPGSTDTQYF.

The gene calls are TRBV10-2 and TRBJ1-2; maybe TRBD1 (5 bases). Per the germline V gene, CDR1 is WSHSY and CDR2 is SAAADI. The CDR3 contains 17 residues. Between the trimmed V and J ends, which lost 0 bases and 3 bases, there was a span of 17 bases. The CDR3: CASSESFGHPGDYGYTF. CDR3 in DNA: TGCGCCAGCAGTGAGTCCTTTGGACACCCTGGGGACTATGGCTACACCTTC.

The chain recombines TRBV11-2 with TRBJ1-3; D possibly corresponds to TRBD1 (6 bases). The CDR3 runs to 19 residues. The V end was cut by 8 bases, the J end by 0 bases, with 26 bases between. The germline CDR1 and CDR2 sequences are SGHAT and FQNNGV. The CDR3 region is CASALRVLSGHNSGNTIYF. The CDR3 nucleotides read TGTGCCAGCGCCCTTAGGGTCCTGTCGGGACATAACTCTGGAAACACCATATATTTT.

The chain uses TRBV5-5 and TRBJ1-5; the match to TRBD1 covers 8 bases. The CDR3 loop spans 15 amino acids. Germline lookup yields CDR1 SGHKS and CDR2 YYEKEE (reference sequence). V was clipped by 0 bases and J by 5 bases; unmatched bases: 4. The CDR3 bases are TGTGCCAGCAGCTTGGAGGGACAGGAGTATCAGCCCCAGCATTTT. Translated: CASSLEGQEYQPQHF.

This clone has a handful of counts. The J gene is TRBJ1-3, the V gene TRBV2; D is undetermined. The CDR3 runs 13 residues. V lost 4 bases and J lost 4, with 8 bases in between. Germline CDR1 SNHLY, CDR2 FYNNEI. The CDR3 nucleotides read TGTGCCAGCAGTGTCTATTCAGGAAACACCATATATTTT. Translating it yields CASSVYSGNTIYF. The full variable domain, completed using reference TRBV2 and TRBJ1-3, is EPEVTQTPSHQVTQMGQEVILRCVPISNHLYFYWYRQILGQKVEFLVSFYNNEISEKSEIFDDQFSVERPDGSNFTLKIRSTKLEDSAMYFCASSVYSGNTIYFGEGSWLTVV.

V and J are TRBV3-1 (or the pseudogene TRBV3-2) and TRBJ1-1; TRBD1 matches at 9 bases. The CDR3 length is 14 residues. CDR1 is LGHDT, CDR2 YNNKEL, per germline (reference sequence). The trim removed 3 bases at V and 2 bases at J, leaving 1 base unmatched. The DNA of the CDR3 is TGTGCCAGCAGCCAGGACAGGGGAAACACTGAAGCTTTCTTT. Residues: CASSQDRGNTEAFF.

CDR3 amino acids: CASSTTGISTEAFF. CDR3 nucleotides: TGTGCCAGCAGCACGACAGGGATCAGCACTGAAGCTTTCTTT. J is TRBJ1-1 and V is TRBV7-8; TRBD1 agrees at 7 bases. J gave up 4 bases and V 5 bases, and 7 bases lay outside the gene matches. CDR3 length equals 14 residues. Per germline, CDR1 SGHVS and CDR2 FQNEAQ. The entire variable domain, with the rest obtained from reference TRBV7-8 and TRBJ1-1, is as follows: GAGVSQSPRYKVAKRGQDVALRCDPISGHVSLFWYQQALGQGPEFLTYFQNEAQLDKSGLPSDRFFAERPEGSVSTLKIQRTQQEDSAVYLCASSTTGISTEAFFGQGTRLTVV.

This chain connects TRBV11-2 to TRBJ2-5, with 8 bases aligning to TRBD2. After removal of 1 base from V and 1 base from J, the junction contained 5 bases not matched to a gene. In germline, CDR1 is SGHAT, CDR2 FQNNGV. This CDR3 is built from 16 residues. The CDR3 DNA is TGTGCCAGCAGCTTAGGACCCGGGGGGGGCCAAGAGACCCAGTACTTC. Its translation is CASSLGPGGGQETQYF.

The chain recombines TRBV15 with TRBJ1-4; 12 bases are shared with TRBD1. Germline V gene data show CDR1 as LNHNV and CDR2 as YYDKDF (reference sequence). CDR3 length equals 17 residues. The ends lost 1 base at V and 8 bases at J; junction bases unmatched: 8. The CDR3 DNA follows: TGTGCCACCAGCAGAGGGGCTACCGGGACAGGGGGCGAAAAACTGTTTTTT. Translated, it gives CATSRGATGTGGEKLFF.

The chain employs TRBV6-1 and TRBJ1-2; 10 nucleotides match TRBD1. Germline V lookup: CDR1 MNHNS, CDR2 SASEGT. The junction had 2 bases not matched to a gene; V was cut back by 0 bases and J by 4 bases. The length of the CDR3 is 15 residues. CDR3 DNA sequence: TGTGCCAGCAGTGAAGCTCGGACAGGGGGCTATGGCTACACCTTC. Translating gives CASSEARTGGYGYTF.

The gene calls are TRBV6-5 and TRBJ1-6; D unresolved. V dropped 8 bases and J dropped 5 bases, with 10 bases sitting between them. The CDR3 is 13 residues long. Germline CDR1 is MNHEY and CDR2 is SVGAGI. The CDR3 nucleotides are TGTGCCAGCTGCGCAGGAAATAATTCACCCCTCCACTTT. This encodes CASCAGNNSPLHF.

Of note for this clone: Other nucleotide sequences in the sample specify the same CDR3. This chain joins TRBV19 and TRBJ1-5; 7 bases fit TRBD1. CDR3 length: 14 amino acids. Trimming removed 3 bases from V and 3 bases from J; junction bases left unmatched: 2. Germline lookup yields CDR1 LNHDA and CDR2 SQIVND (reference sequence). The CDR3 loop reads CASSIGTDNQPQHF. The CDR3 DNA is TGTGCCAGTAGTATTGGGACAGACAATCAGCCCCAGCATTTT.

In the case of this clone: This specimen includes other DNA sequences encoding the same CDR3. This chain joins TRBV19 and TRBJ2-3, with 8 bases fitting TRBD1. Germline CDR1 is LNHDA and CDR2 is SQIVND (reference sequence). J lost 3 bases, V lost 4 bases, and 6 bases had no gene match. This CDR3 region has 15 residues. The CDR3 coding sequence is TGTGCCAGTAGTACCGGACAGGGTGATACAGATACGCAGTATTTT. Translation gives CASSTGQGDTDTQYF.